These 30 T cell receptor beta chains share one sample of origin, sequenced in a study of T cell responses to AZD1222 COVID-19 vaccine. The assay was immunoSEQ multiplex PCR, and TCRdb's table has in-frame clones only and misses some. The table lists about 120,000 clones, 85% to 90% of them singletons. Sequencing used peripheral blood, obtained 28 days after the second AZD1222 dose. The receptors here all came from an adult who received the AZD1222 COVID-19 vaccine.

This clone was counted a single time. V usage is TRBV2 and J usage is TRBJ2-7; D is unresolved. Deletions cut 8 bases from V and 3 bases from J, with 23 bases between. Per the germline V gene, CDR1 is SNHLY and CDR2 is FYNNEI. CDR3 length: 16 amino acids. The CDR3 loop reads CASPVEEYRKSYEQYF. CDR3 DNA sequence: TGTGCCAGCCCCGTTGAGGAATACAGAAAAAGCTACGAGCAGTACTTC.

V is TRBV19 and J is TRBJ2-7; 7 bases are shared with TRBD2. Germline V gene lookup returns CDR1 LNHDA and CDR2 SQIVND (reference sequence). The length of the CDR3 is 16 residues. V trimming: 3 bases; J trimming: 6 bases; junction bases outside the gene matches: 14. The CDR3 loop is CASSIGEGLRPSEQYF. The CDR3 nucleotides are TGTGCCAGTAGTATTGGGGAGGGACTAAGGCCATCCGAGCAGTACTTC.

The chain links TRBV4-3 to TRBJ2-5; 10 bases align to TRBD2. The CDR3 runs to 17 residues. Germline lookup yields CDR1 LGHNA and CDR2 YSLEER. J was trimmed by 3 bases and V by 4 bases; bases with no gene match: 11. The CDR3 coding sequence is TGCGCCAGCAGCCCTCGGACTAGCGGAAATTGGGAAGAGACCCAGTACTTC. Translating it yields CASSPRTSGNWEETQYF.

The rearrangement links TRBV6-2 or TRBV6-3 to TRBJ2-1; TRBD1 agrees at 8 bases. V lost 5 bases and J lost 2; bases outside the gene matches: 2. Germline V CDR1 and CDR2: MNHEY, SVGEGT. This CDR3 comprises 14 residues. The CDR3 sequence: CASSPTGAYNEQFF. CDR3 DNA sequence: TGTGCCAGCAGTCCGACAGGGGCCTACAATGAGCAGTTCTTC.

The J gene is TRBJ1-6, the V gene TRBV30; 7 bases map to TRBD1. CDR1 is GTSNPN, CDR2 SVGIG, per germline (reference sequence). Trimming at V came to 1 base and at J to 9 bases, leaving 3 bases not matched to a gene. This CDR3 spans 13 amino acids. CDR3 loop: CAWSDDRVSPLHF. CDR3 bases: TGTGCCTGGAGTGACGACAGGGTTTCACCCCTCCACTTT.

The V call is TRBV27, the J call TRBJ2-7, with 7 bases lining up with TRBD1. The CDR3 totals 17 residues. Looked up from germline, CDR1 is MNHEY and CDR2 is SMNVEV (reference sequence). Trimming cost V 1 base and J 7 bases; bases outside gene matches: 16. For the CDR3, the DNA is TGTGCCAGCAGTTTATGGTATAGGGGGCCCCTTCCTTGGGAGCAGTACTTC. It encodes CASSLWYRGPLPWEQYF.

Here the CDR3 reads CASRPGVRETQYF. As DNA, the CDR3 is TGTGCCAGCAGACCAGGGGTAAGAGAGACCCAGTACTTC. The chain employs TRBV6-5 and TRBJ2-5; tentatively, D is TRBD1 (6 bases). The CDR3 is made up of 13 amino acids. V shed 6 bases and J shed 4 bases, with 12 bases lying between them. The germline V gene has CDR1 MNHEY and CDR2 SVGAGI.

The DNA for the CDR3 is TGTGCCAGCAAAATCGGCACTGAAGCTTTCTTT. It encodes CASKIGTEAFF. The V gene is TRBV2, the J gene TRBJ1-1; D ambiguous. The CDR3 has 11 residues. V gave up 7 bases and J gave up 4 bases, with 7 bases separating them. The germline V gene encodes CDR1 SNHLY and CDR2 FYNNEI.

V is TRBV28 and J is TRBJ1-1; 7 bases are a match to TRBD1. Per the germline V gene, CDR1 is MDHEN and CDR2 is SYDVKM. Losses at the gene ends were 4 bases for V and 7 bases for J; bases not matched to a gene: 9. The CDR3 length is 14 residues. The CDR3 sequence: CASSSGQDLFEAFF. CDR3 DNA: TGTGCCAGCAGTTCAGGACAGGATCTATTTGAAGCTTTCTTT. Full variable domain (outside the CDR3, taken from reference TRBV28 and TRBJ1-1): DVKVTQSSRYLVKRTGEKVFLECVQDMDHENMFWYRQDPGLGLRLIYFSYDVKMKEKGDIPEGYSVSREKKERFSLILESASTNQTSMYLCASSSGQDLFEAFFGQGTRLTVV.

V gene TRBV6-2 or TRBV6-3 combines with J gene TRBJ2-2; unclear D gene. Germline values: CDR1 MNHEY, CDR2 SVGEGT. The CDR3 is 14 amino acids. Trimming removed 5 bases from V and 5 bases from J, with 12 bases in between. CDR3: CASSHTEATGELFF. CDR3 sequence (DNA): TGTGCCAGCAGTCACACAGAGGCTACCGGGGAGCTGTTTTTT.

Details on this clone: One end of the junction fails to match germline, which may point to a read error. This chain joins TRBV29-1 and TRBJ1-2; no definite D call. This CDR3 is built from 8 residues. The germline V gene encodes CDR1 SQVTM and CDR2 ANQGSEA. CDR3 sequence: CSVNGPYF. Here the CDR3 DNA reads TGCAGCGTGAATGGGCCGTACTTC.

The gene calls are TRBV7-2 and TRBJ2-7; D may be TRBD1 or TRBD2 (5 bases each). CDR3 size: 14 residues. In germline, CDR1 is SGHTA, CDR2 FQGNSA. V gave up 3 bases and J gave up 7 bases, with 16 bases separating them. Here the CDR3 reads CASSFPLRGAEQYF. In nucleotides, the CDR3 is TGTGCCAGCAGCTTCCCCTTACGGGGCGCAGAGCAGTACTTC.

The CDR3 DNA follows: TGTGCCAGCCGGAGGGGACAGGGTGTGTACGAGCAGTACTTC. This gives the protein CASRRGQGVYEQYF. This rearrangement joins TRBV6-5 to TRBJ2-7, with 9 bases aligning to TRBD1. From germline, CDR1 is MNHEY and CDR2 SVGAGI. V was clipped by 8 bases and J by 4 bases; unmatched bases: 9. The CDR3 consists of 14 residues.

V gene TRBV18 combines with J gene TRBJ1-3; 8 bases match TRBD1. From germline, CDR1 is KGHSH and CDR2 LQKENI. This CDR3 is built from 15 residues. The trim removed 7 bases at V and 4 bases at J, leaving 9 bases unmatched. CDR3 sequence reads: CASFQGATMGNTIYF. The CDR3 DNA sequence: TGTGCCAGCTTTCAGGGGGCGACGATGGGAAACACCATATATTTT.

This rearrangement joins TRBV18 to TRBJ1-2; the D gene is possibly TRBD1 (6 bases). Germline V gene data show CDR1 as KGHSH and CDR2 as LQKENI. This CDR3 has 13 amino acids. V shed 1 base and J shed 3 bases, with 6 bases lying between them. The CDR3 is CASSPQGDYGYTF. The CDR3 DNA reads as TGTGCCAGCTCACCACAGGGGGACTATGGCTACACCTTC.

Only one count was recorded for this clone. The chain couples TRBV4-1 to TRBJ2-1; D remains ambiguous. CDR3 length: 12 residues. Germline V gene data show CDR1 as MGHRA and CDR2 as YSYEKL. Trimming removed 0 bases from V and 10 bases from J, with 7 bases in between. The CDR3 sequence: CASSQDGWEQFF. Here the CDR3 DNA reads TGCGCCAGCAGCCAAGATGGTTGGGAGCAGTTCTTC.

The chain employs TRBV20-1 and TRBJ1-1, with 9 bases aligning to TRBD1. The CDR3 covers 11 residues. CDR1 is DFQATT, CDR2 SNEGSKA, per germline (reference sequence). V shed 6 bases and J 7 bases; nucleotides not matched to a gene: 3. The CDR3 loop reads CSAGTGFEAFF. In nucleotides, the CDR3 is TGCAGTGCCGGGACAGGGTTTGAAGCTTTCTTT.

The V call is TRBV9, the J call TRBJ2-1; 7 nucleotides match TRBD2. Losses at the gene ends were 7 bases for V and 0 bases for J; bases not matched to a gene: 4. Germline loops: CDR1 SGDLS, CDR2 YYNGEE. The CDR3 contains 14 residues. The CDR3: CASEAGSSYNEQFF. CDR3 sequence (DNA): TGTGCCAGCGAAGCGGGGAGCTCCTACAATGAGCAGTTCTTC. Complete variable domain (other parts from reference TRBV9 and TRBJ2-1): DSGVTQTPKHLITATGQRVTLRCSPRSGDLSVYWYQQSLDQGLQFLIQYYNGEERAKGNILERFSAQQFPDLHSELNLSSLELGDSALYFCASEAGSSYNEQFFGPGTRLTVL.

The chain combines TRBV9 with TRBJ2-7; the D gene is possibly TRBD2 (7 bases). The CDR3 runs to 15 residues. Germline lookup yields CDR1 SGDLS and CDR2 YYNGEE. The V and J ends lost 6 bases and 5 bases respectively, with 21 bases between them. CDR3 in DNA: TGTGCCAGCATATCAGGCGGGGGCCCGGGCAACGAGCAGTACTTC. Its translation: CASISGGGPGNEQYF.

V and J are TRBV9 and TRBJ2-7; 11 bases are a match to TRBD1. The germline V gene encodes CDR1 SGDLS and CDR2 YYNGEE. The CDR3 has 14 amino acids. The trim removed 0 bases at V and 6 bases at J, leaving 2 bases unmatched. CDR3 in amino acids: CASSVGTGGFEQYF. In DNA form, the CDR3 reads TGTGCCAGCAGCGTAGGGACAGGGGGCTTCGAGCAGTACTTC. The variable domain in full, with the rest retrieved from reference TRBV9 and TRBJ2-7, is DSGVTQTPKHLITATGQRVTLRCSPRSGDLSVYWYQQSLDQGLQFLIQYYNGEERAKGNILERFSAQQFPDLHSELNLSSLELGDSALYFCASSVGTGGFEQYFGPGTRLTVT.

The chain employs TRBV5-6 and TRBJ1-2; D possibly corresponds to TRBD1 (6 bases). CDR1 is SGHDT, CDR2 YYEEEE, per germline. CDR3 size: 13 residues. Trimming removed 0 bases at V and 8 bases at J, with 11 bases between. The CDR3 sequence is CASSLGQGPGYTF. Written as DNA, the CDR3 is TGTGCCAGCAGCTTGGGGCAGGGGCCCGGCTACACCTTC.

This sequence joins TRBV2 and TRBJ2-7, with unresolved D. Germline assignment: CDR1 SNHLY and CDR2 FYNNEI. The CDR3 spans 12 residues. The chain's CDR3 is CVSTPASFEQYF. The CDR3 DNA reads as TGTGTCTCGACACCCGCCTCGTTCGAGCAGTACTTC. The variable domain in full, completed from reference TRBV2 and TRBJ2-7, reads EPEVTQTPSHQVTQMGQEVILRCVPISNHLYFYWYRQILGQKVEFLVSFYNNEISEKSEIFDDQFSVERPDGSNFTLKIRSTKLEDSAMYFCVSTPASFEQYFGPGTRLTVT.

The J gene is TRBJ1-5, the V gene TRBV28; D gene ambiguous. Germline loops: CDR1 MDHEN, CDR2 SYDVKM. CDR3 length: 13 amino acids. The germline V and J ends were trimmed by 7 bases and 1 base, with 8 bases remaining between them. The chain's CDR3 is CASTRGSNQPQHF. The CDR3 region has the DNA TGTGCCAGCACACGAGGGAGCAATCAGCCCCAGCATTTT.

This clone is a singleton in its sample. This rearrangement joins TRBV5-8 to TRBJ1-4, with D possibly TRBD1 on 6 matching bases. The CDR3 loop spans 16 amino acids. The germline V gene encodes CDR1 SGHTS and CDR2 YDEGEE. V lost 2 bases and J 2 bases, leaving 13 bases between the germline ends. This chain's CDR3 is CASSFTGSATNEKLFF. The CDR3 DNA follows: TGTGCCAGCAGCTTTACAGGGAGTGCCACTAATGAAAAACTGTTTTTT.

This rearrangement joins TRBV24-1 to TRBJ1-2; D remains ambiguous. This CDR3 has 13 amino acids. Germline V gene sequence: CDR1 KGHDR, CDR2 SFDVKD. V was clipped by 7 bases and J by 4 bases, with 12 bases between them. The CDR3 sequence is CATSDTLAYGYTF. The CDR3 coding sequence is TGTGCCACCAGCGATACACTGGCCTATGGCTACACCTTC.

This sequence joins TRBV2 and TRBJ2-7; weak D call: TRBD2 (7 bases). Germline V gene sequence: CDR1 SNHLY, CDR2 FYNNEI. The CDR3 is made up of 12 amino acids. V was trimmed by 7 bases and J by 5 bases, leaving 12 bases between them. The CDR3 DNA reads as TGTGCCAGCAAGGGGGGGTTCGACGAGCAGTACTTC. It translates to CASKGGFDEQYF. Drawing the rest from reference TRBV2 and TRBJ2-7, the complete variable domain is EPEVTQTPSHQVTQMGQEVILRCVPISNHLYFYWYRQILGQKVEFLVSFYNNEISEKSEIFDDQFSVERPDGSNFTLKIRSTKLEDSAMYFCASKGGFDEQYFGPGTRLTVT.

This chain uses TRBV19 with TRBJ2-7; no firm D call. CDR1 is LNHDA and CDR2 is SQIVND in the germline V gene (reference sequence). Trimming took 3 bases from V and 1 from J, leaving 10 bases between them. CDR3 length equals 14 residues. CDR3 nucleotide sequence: TGTGCCAGTAGTATTCCGGGCGGTTCCTACGAGCAGTACTTC. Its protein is CASSIPGGSYEQYF.

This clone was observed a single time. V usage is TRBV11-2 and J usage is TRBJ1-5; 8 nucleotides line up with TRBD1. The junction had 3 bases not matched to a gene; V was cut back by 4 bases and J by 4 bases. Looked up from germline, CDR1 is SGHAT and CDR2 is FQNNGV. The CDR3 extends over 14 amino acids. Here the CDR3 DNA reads TGTGCCAGCAGCTCCACAGGGGGAAATCAGCCCCAGCATTTT. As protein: CASSSTGGNQPQHF.

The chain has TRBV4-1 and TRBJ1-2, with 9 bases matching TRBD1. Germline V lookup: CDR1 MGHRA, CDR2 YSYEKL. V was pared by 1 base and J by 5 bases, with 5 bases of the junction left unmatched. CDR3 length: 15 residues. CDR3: CASSQGGQGQYGYTF. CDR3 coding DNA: TGCGCCAGCAGCCAAGGGGGACAGGGACAGTATGGCTACACCTTC.

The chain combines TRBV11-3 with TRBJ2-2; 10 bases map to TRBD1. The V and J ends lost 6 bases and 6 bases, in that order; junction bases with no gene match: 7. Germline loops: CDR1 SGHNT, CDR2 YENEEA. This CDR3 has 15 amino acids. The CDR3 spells CASSSPGQGPGELFF. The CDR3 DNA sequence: TGTGCCAGCAGTTCGCCGGGACAGGGGCCCGGGGAGCTGTTTTTT.